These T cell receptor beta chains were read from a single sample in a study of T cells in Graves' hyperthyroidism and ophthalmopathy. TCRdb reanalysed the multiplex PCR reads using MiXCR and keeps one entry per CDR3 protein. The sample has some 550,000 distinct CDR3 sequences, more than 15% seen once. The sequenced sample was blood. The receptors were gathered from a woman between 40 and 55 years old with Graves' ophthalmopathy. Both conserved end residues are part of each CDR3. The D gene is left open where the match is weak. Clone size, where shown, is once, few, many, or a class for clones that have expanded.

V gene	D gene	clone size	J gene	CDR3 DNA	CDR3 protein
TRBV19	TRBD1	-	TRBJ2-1	TGTGCCAGTATCGGACAGGGGCCCCACAATGAGCAGTTCTTC	CASIGQGPHNEQFF
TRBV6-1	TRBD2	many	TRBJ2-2	TGTGCCAGCAGTCGGGAGGACGGGGAGCTGTTTTTT	CASSREDGELFF
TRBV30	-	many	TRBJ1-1	TGTGCCTGGAGTGCTTCTTACCAGCCTAACACTGAAGCTTTCTTT	CAWSASYQPNTEAFF
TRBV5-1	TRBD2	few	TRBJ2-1	TGCGCCAGCAGCCACTATAGCGGGAGGGCCCAATACAATGAGCAGTTCTTC	CASSHYSGRAQYNEQFF
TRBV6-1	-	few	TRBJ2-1	TGTGCCAGCTGGAGCAACAATGAGCAGTTCTTC	CASWSNNEQFF
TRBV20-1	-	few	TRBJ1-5	TGCAGTGCTAGGTGGGTGGGGGAGGATCAGCCCCAGCATTTT	CSARWVGEDQPQHF
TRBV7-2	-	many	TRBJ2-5	TGTGCCAGCCGAAGAGAAGAGACCCAGTACTTC	CASRREETQYF
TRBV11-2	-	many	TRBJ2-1	TGTGCCAGCAGCCCAACGGTTGGGGATAATGAGCAGTTCTTC	CASSPTVGDNEQFF
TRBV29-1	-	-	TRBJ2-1	TGCAGCTCCTCCCTGGGACTTCACAATGAGCAGTTCTTC	CSSSLGLHNEQFF
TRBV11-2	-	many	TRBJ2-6	TGTGCCAGCAGAAAAAAAGATTCCGGTGGGGCCAACGTCCTGACTTTC	CASRKKDSGGANVLTF
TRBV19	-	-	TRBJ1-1	TGTGCCAGTAGTATACAGGTGATGGCGAACACTGAAGCTTTCTTT	CASSIQVMANTEAFF
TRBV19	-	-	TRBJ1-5	TGTGCCAGTAGTATAGACAGGGGCAATCAGCCCCAGCATTTT	CASSIDRGNQPQHF
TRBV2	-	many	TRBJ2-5	TGTGCCAGCTCTCGGCGGGGCCACCAAGAGACCCAGTACTTC	CASSRRGHQETQYF
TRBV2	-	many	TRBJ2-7	TGTGCCAGCAGTTCCGGGTCGGGGCGCAGCGAGCAGTACTTC	CASSSGSGRSEQYF
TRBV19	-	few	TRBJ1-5	TGTGCCACCACCGGGACACCCGTACTTAGCAATCAGCCCCAGCATTTT	CATTGTPVLSNQPQHF
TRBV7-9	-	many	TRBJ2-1	TGTGCCAGCAGCTTTGGTCAGGGTGACAATGAGCAGTTCTTC	CASSFGQGDNEQFF
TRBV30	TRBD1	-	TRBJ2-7	TGTGCCTGGAGTAAGAGGGGACAGGGGGCCGAGCAGTACTTC	CAWSKRGQGAEQYF
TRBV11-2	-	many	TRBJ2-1	TGTGCCAGCAACCTTAATAACAATGAGCAGTTCTTC	CASNLNNNEQFF
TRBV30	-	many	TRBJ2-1	TGTGCCTGGGAAGGGGGCTACAATGAGCAGTTCTTC	CAWEGGYNEQFF
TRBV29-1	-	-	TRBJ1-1	TGCAGCGTAGTCACAGAGACGGGCACTGAAGCTTTATTT	CSVVTETGTEALF
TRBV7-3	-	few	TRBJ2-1	TGTGCCAGCAGCTCCACTAAATACAATGAGCAGTTCTTC	CASSSTKYNEQFF
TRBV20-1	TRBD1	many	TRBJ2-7	TGCAGTGCTAGAGATCAGGGACAGGGTGTCCCCTACGAGCAGTACTTC	CSARDQGQGVPYEQYF
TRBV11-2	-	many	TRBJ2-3	TGTGCCAGCAGCCGCGAGGGAGAAGATACGCAGTATTTT	CASSREGEDTQYF